A selection of T cell receptor beta chains follows, all from one sample in a study of chemoradiotherapy in HPV16-positive cancers. The data were produced by immunoSEQ multiplex PCR, yet TCRdb's version contains in-frame clones alone and is incomplete. The sample lists 20,000 to 25,000 clones, over 75% seen once, with approximately 2.5% in the top ten. The material was blood, obtained from a patient who underwent chemoradiotherapy. The receptors were gathered from a human donor with HPV-associated anogenital cancer. The CDR3 runs from the conserved cysteine through the conserved F or W. A D gene is named only where the DNA matches it firmly. Clone size is not always given. Where it is, it says once, few, many or a class for expanded clones.

.,TRBV27,.,TRBJ2-6,TGTGCCAGCAGGCCCTCGACGGCGGTTGCTGGGGCCAACGTCCTGACTTTC,CASRPSTAVAGANVLTF
.,TRBV11-3,.,TRBJ1-5,TGTGCCGGTCAGGGCAGCAGTCAGCCCCAGCATTTT,CAGQGSSQPQHF
.,TRBV7-9,TRBD1,TRBJ2-5,TGTGCCAGCAGCCCCAGGACAGGGCTAGAGACCCAGTACTTC,CASSPRTGLETQYF
.,TRBV28,.,TRBJ1-5,TGTGCCAGCAGCCGGCCCTTGGGAGGTCAGCCCCAGCATTTT,CASSRPLGGQPQHF
.,TRBV7-9,.,TRBJ2-7,TGTGCCAGCCTTTCGAGCGGGCGAGACTTCTACGAGCAGTACTTC,CASLSSGRDFYEQYF
few,TRBV4-3,.,TRBJ2-5,TGCGCCAGCAGCCAAGAGGGTTGGGAGACCCAGTACTTC,CASSQEGWETQYF
.,TRBV19,.,TRBJ1-3,TGTGCCAGTAGTATAGAACTATGGGCGTCCCCTGGAAACACCATATATTTT,CASSIELWASPGNTIYF
.,TRBV7-6,.,TRBJ2-7,TGTGCCAGCAGCTTAGCGACAGGCGAGCAGTACTTC,CASSLATGEQYF
.,TRBV5-1,TRBD1,TRBJ1-5,TGCGCCAGCAGCTTGGGGCAGGGGGGCCAGCCCCAGCATTTT,CASSLGQGGQPQHF
.,TRBV19,TRBD1,TRBJ2-3,TGTGCCAGTAGCCCGGGACAGGTCCAATATACGCAGTATTTT,CASSPGQVQYTQYF
.,TRBV19,.,TRBJ2-6,TGTGCCAGTAGTATAGACAGGGACTCTGGGGCCAACGTCCTGACTTTC,CASSIDRDSGANVLTF
once,TRBV29-1,.,TRBJ1-2,TGCAGCGTCACAGGCGGGTTAGGGAATGGTAACTATGGCTACACCTTC,CSVTGGLGNGNYGYTF
.,TRBV9,TRBD1,TRBJ1-2,TGTGCCAGCAGCGCCGGGACAGGAAACTATGGCTACACCTTC,CASSAGTGNYGYTF
once,TRBV4-3,.,TRBJ2-1,TGCGCCAGCAGCCAAGATCGCCTAGCCGATGAGCAGTTCTTC,CASSQDRLADEQFF
.,TRBV9,TRBD2,TRBJ2-7,TGTGCCAGCAGCGTAGAGGCGGGGGGGCTTCACGAGCAGTACTTC,CASSVEAGGLHEQYF
.,TRBV7-2,TRBD1,TRBJ1-1,TGTGCCAGCAGCTTATTCGTCGGCTACAGGGGCACTGAAGCTTTCTTT,CASSLFVGYRGTEAFF
.,TRBV21-1,.,TRBJ2-3,TGTGCCAGCAGCAAGGGATCGACAGGGAGTACGCAGTATTTT,CASSKGSTGSTQYF
.,TRBV10-3,TRBD1,TRBJ1-1,TGTGCCATCAGCTATGACAGACTAGGGGGCGGGGGGGACACTGAAGCTTTCTTT,CAISYDRLGGGGDTEAFF
.,TRBV28,.,TRBJ1-1,TGTGCCAGCACCCCAGGTGGGGGTTGGCTTGAAGCTTTCTTT,CASTPGGGWLEAFF
.,TRBV5-1,TRBD2,TRBJ2-7,TGCGCCAGCAGCTTGGAAATCGGACTAGCGGGATTTGCCGCCTACGAGCAGTACTTC,CASSLEIGLAGFAAYEQYF
once,TRBV18,.,TRBJ2-7,TGTGCCAGCTCACCAGGGAGTAGGGAAACCTACGAGCAGTACTTC,CASSPGSRETYEQYF
.,TRBV7-8,TRBD2,TRBJ2-1,TGTGCCAGCAGCTTAGATCTGGCTAGCGGGATGGATGAGCAGTTCTTC,CASSLDLASGMDEQFF
.,TRBV11-2,.,TRBJ2-7,TGTGCCAGCAGCCTCGGGGGGCGGGTTTACGAGCAGTACTTC,CASSLGGRVYEQYF
.,TRBV7-2,TRBD1,TRBJ1-2,TGTGCCAGCAGCCCGACCCCCGGGACAGGGGGCGGAAACTATGGCTACACCTTC,CASSPTPGTGGGNYGYTF
once,TRBV5-5,TRBD1,TRBJ2-7,TGTGCCAGTTGGACAGGGGGTTACGAGCAGTACTTC,CASWTGGYEQYF
.,TRBV5-1,.,TRBJ1-3,TGCGCCAGCAGCTTGGCCGTTGGGCACTCTGGAAACACCATATATTTT,CASSLAVGHSGNTIYF
.,TRBV27,.,TRBJ1-4,TGTGCCAGCAGTTTAATGCCTAATGAAAAACTGTTTTTT,CASSLMPNEKLFF
.,TRBV4-1,.,TRBJ2-3,TGCGCCAGCAGCCAAATCGATATGGGCTTCGCAGATACGCAGTATTTT,CASSQIDMGFADTQYF
few,TRBV2,.,TRBJ2-7,TGTGCCAGCAGTGAGTACGAGCAGTACTTC,CASSEYEQYF
.,TRBV23-1,.,TRBJ2-7,TGCGCCAGCAGTCAATCCATAGGGGACTCCTACGAGCAGTACTTC,CASSQSIGDSYEQYF
.,TRBV7-3,TRBD2,TRBJ2-7,TGTGCCAGCAGCTTAAGCGGGAGCGGAGAGCAGTACTTC,CASSLSGSGEQYF
.,TRBV7-2,TRBD1,TRBJ1-1,TGTGCCAGCAGCTCGCCGCGACAGGGATCCATGAACACTGAAGCTTTCTTT,CASSSPRQGSMNTEAFF
.,TRBV19,.,TRBJ2-3,TGTGCCAGTAGAAAGACAGGAACCCCCCCGGATACGCAGTATTTT,CASRKTGTPPDTQYF
once,TRBV7-2,.,TRBJ2-4,TGTGCCAGCAGCTTGGGGTCACAGGTGGGAAACATTCAGTACTTC,CASSLGSQVGNIQYF
once,TRBV19,.,TRBJ2-1,TGTGCCAGTAGTATAGTAAATTACAATGAGCAGTTCTTC,CASSIVNYNEQFF
.,TRBV5-4,.,TRBJ2-3,TGTGCCAGCAGCTTGGAAGAGGAGTTGGATACGCAGTATTTT,CASSLEEELDTQYF
.,TRBV5-8,.,TRBJ2-3,TGTGCCAGCAGCCGCCCTCCCGTGGGGACGCAGTATTTT,CASSRPPVGTQYF
.,TRBV7-9,.,TRBJ1-5,TGTGCCAGCAGCGCGCAGGGGAGCAATCAGCCCCAGCATTTT,CASSAQGSNQPQHF
.,TRBV15,TRBD2,TRBJ2-5,TGTGCCACCAGCAGAGATCTAGCTAGCGGGCAAGAGACCCAGTACTTC,CATSRDLASGQETQYF
few,TRBV2,TRBD1,TRBJ2-7,TGTGCCAGCAGTGAAGGGGGGACAGGGTGGAACTACGAGCAGTACTTC,CASSEGGTGWNYEQYF
.,TRBV5-1,.,TRBJ2-1,TGCGCCAGCAGCTTGGTTGGCCAGGAGAACAATGAGCAGTTCTTC,CASSLVGQENNEQFF
.,TRBV7-2,TRBD2,TRBJ2-2,TGTGCCAGCAGCCCTAATAGCGGGAGGTCGACCGGGGAGCTGTTTTTT,CASSPNSGRSTGELFF
few,TRBV6-1,.,TRBJ1-4,TGTGCCAGCAGTGAATGGGGCCCGAATGAAAAACTGTTTTTT,CASSEWGPNEKLFF
.,TRBV19,.,TRBJ2-6,TGTGCCAGTAGTAAGATCGGTGGGGCCAACGTCCTGACTTTC,CASSKIGGANVLTF
.,TRBV28,TRBD1,TRBJ1-4,TGTGCCAGCAGTTTAGGGCAGGGGGCGTATGAAAAACTGTTTTTT,CASSLGQGAYEKLFF
few,TRBV5-6,.,TRBJ1-2,TGTGCCAGCAGCTTGTTGACGGCCTCAGGCTACACCTTC,CASSLLTASGYTF
.,TRBV18,TRBD1,TRBJ1-2,TGTGCCAGCTCGCCCGGGACAGACGCCTATGGCTACACCTTC,CASSPGTDAYGYTF
few,TRBV9,.,TRBJ1-2,TGTGCCAGCAGCGCCCGGGACACCCGGGGCTACACCTTC,CASSARDTRGYTF
once,TRBV6-1,.,TRBJ1-1,TGTGCCAGCAGAAAAGGGAAGGGCACTGAAGCTTTCTTT,CASRKGKGTEAFF
.,TRBV5-4,.,TRBJ1-1,TGTGCCAGCAGCGCTCTTGGGGTGAACACTGAAGCTTTCTTT,CASSALGVNTEAFF
once,TRBV7-9,.,TRBJ1-2,TGTGCCAGCAGCTTAGGTGGTATGGATGGCTACACCTTC,CASSLGGMDGYTF